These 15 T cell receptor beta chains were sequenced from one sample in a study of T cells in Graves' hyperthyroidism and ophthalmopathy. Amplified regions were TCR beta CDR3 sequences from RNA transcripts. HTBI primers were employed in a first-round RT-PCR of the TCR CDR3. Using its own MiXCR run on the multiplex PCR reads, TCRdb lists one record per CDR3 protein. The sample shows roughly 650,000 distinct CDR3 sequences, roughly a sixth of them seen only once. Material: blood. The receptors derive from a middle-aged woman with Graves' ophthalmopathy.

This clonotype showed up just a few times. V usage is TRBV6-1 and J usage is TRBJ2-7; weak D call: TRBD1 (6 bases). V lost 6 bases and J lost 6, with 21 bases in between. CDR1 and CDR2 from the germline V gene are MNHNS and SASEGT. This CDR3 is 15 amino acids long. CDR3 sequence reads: CASSGRQTGQSEQYF. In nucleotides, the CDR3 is TGTGCCAGCAGCGGGCGCCAAACAGGGCAATCCGAGCAGTACTTC.

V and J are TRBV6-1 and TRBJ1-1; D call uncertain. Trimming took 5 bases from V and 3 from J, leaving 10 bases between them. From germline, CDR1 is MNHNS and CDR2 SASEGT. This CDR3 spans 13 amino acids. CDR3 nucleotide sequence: TGTGCCAGCAGTTATTTCCAGGACACTGAAGCTTTCTTT. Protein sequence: CASSYFQDTEAFF.

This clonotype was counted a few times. As DNA, the CDR3 is TGTGCCAGCAGTCTACCCGGCGCTGGAAACACCATATATTTT. This translates into CASSLPGAGNTIYF. The rearrangement joins TRBV28 to TRBJ1-3; D unresolved. Germline V gene lookup returns CDR1 MDHEN and CDR2 SYDVKM. V shed 5 bases and J shed 2 bases, with 10 bases lying between them. The CDR3 length is 14 residues.

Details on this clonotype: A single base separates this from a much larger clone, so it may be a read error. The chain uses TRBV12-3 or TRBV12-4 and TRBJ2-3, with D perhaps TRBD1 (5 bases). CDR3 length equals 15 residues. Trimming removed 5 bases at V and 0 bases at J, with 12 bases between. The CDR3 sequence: CASSLRTTSTDTQYF. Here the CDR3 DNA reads TGTGCCAGCAGTCTAAGGACAACCAGCACAGATACGCAGTATTTT.

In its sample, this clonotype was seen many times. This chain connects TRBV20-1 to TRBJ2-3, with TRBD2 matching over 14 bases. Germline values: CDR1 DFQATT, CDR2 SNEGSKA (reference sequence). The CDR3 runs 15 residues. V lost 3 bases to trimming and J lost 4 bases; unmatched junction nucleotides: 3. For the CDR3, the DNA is TGCAGTGCTAGGACGACTAGCGGGGGGGCAGATACGCAGTATTTT. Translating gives CSARTTSGGADTQYF.

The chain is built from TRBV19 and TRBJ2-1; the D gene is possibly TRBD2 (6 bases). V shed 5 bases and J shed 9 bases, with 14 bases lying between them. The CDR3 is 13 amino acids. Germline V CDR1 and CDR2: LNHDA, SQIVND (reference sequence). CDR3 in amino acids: CASSPASGSEQFF. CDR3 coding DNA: TGTGCCAGTAGTCCCGCCTCCGGGAGTGAGCAGTTCTTC.

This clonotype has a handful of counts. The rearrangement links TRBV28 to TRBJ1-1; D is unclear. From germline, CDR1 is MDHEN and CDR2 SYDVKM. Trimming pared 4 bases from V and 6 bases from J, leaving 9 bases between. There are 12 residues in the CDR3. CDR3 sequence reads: CASSSPFSEAFF. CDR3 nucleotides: TGTGCCAGCAGTTCACCCTTCTCTGAAGCTTTCTTT.

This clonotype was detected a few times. DNA of the CDR3: TGCAGTGCCCGGACTAGCGGGAGTATGGTGGTCGGGACCCAGTACTTC. Translated: CSARTSGSMVVGTQYF. The V and J genes are TRBV20-1 and TRBJ2-5, with 13 bases fitting TRBD2. Germline V gene sequence: CDR1 DFQATT, CDR2 SNEGSKA (reference sequence). This CDR3 spans 16 amino acids. The trim removed 6 bases at V and 7 bases at J, leaving 14 bases unmatched.

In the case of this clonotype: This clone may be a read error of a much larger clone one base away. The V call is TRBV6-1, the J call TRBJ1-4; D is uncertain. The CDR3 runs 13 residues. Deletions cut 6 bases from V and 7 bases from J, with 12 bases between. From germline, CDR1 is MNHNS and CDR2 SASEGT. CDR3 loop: CASRSVHREKLFF. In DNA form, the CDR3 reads TGTGCCAGCAGGAGCGTTCACCGTGAAAAACTGTTTTTT.

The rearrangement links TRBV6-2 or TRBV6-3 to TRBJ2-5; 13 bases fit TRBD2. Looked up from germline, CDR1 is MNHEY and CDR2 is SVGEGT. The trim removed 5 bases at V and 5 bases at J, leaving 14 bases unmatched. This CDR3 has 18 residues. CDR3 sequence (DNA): TGTGCCAGCAGTAGAACTAGCGGGGGGGCCCTTCGGAGGGAGACCCAGTACTTC. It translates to CASSRTSGGALRRETQYF.

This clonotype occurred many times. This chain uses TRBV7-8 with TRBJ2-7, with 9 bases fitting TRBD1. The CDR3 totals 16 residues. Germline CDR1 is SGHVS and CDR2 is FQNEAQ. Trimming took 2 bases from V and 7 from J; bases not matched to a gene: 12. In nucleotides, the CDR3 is TGTGCCAGCAGCTTAACCAACAGGGGGCTCGCTCATGAGCAGTACTTC. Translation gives CASSLTNRGLAHEQYF.

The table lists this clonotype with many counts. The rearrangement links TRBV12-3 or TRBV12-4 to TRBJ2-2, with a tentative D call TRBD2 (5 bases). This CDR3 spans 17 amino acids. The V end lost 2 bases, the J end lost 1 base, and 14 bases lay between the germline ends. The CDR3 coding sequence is TGTGCCAGCAGTTTAATACCGGACTTTAAGAACACCGGGGAGCTGTTTTTT. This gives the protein CASSLIPDFKNTGELFF.

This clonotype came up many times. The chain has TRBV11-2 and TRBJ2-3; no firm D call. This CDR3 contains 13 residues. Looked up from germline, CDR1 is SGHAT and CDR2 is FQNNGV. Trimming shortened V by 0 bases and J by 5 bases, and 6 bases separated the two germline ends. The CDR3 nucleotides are TGTGCCAGCAGCTTAGATCGGCAAGATACGCAGTATTTT. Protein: CASSLDRQDTQYF.

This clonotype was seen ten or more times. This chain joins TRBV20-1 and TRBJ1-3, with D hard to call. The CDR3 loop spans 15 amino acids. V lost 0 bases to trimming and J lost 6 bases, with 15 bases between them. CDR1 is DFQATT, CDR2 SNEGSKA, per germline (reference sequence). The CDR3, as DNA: TGCAGTGCTAGAGATGCCACCCTGGGCCCAAACACCATATATTTT. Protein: CSARDATLGPNTIYF.

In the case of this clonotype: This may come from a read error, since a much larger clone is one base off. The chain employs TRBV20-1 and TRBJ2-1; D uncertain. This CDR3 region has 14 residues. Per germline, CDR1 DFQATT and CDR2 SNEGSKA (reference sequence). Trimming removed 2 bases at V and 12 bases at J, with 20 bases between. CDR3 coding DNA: TGCAGTGCTAGACCCTCTCCCGACGGCGATGGGCAGTTCTTC. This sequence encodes CSARPSPDGDGQFF.